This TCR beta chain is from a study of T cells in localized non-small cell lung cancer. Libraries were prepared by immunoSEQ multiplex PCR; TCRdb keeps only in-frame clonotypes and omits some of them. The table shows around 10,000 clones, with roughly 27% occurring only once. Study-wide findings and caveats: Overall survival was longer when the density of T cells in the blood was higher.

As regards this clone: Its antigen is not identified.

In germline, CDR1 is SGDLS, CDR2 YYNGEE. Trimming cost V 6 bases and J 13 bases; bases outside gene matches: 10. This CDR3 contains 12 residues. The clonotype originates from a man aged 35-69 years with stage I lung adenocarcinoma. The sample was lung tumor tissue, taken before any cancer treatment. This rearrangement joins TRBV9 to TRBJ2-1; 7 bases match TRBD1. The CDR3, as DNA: TGTGCCAGCACCTCCCGTGGGGACAGACAGTTCTTC. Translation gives CASTSRGDRQFF.